The sequence of this T cell receptor (beta chain) was determined in a study of T cell repertoires in cytomegalovirus infection. Study summary: The authors relied on CMV epitopes, both recently identified HLA-C-restricted and well-studied HLA-B-restricted. Carrying CMV and the relevant HLA type showed in public TCR beta signatures. General study findings and limits: What dominated the ex vivo response were HLA-C-restricted CMV-specific TCR beta clonotypes.

This clonotype showed up many times. Its antigen is still unknown. There are 19 residues in the CDR3. Germline trimming cut 6 bases from V and 6 bases from J; bases unmatched to any gene: 19. The V gene's germline CDR1 is SNHLY and CDR2 FYNNEI. TCRdb re-derived calls from the reads in MiXCR, one entry per CDR3 protein. The data show 20,000 to 25,000 distinct CDR3 sequences, with about 39% seen just once and approximately 94% held by the top ten. The sequencing here drew on CD8+ T cells from cultured PBMCs, taken from culture after CMV antigen stimulation. The chain recombines TRBV2 with TRBJ2-1, with 11 bases matching TRBD2. This clonotype was obtained from a human donor in good health (CMV status not recorded). Some clones in this sample may be carry-over from other donors' samples. The CDR3 sequence: CASSHWGASGRRPVNEQFF. DNA of the CDR3: TGTGCCAGCAGCCACTGGGGGGCTAGCGGGAGGCGGCCGGTCAATGAGCAGTTCTTC.